The 25 T cell receptor beta chains presented below share a single source sample, sequenced in a study of blood T cell repertoires in COVID-19. Sequencing used immunoSEQ multiplex PCR; TCRdb keeps in-frame clones, though not all of them. This table has 140,000 or so clones, 65% to 90% appearing once. Material for sequencing was peripheral blood. All receptors come from a man over 45 with acute or convalescent COVID-19.

The table lists this clone with a count of one. The sample contains more than one DNA sequence encoding this CDR3. The rearrangement links TRBV7-8 to TRBJ2-1; 8 positions agree with TRBD2. V trimming: 1 base; J trimming: 1 base; junction bases outside the gene matches: 6. CDR1 is SGHVS and CDR2 is FQNEAQ in the germline V gene. The CDR3 extends over 17 amino acids. This chain's CDR3 is CASSLGVAGSSYNEQFF. CDR3 DNA sequence: TGTGCCAGCAGCTTAGGGGTAGCGGGATCTTCCTACAATGAGCAGTTCTTC.

This clone was seen more than once but under ten times. V gene TRBV6-6 combines with J gene TRBJ1-4; 9 bases match TRBD1. This CDR3 comprises 16 residues. V was clipped by 5 bases and J by 6 bases; unmatched bases: 10. Germline values: CDR1 MNHNY, CDR2 SVGAGI (reference sequence). The CDR3: CASSLGPGQGYEKLFF. CDR3 nucleotide sequence: TGTGCCAGCAGTCTAGGACCGGGACAGGGTTATGAAAAACTGTTTTTT.

This chain uses TRBV9 with TRBJ2-1; perhaps TRBD2 as D (5 bases). In germline, CDR1 is SGDLS, CDR2 YYNGEE. The CDR3 covers 15 residues. Trimming stripped 4 bases from V and 1 base from J, with 12 bases between. CDR3 sequence: CASSPLGSSYNEQFF. CDR3 DNA: TGTGCCAGCAGCCCACTGGGGAGTTCCTACAATGAGCAGTTCTTC.

J is TRBJ1-4 and V is TRBV5-1; D gene uncertain. Germline lookup yields CDR1 SGHRS and CDR2 YFSETQ. This CDR3 spans 18 amino acids. V lost 0 bases to trimming and J lost 0 bases, with 15 bases between them. CDR3 protein: CASSLGQQTFATNEKLFF. CDR3 coding DNA: TGCGCCAGCAGCTTGGGTCAACAGACCTTTGCAACTAATGAAAAACTGTTTTTT.

J is TRBJ1-5 and V is TRBV10-3; D perhaps matches TRBD1 (6 bases). With 0 bases removed from V and 4 bases from J, the gap between germline ends came to 13 bases. CDR1 and CDR2 from the germline V gene are ENHRY and SYGVKD. This CDR3 comprises 16 residues. This CDR3 reads CAISESKGESNQPQHF. The CDR3 DNA sequence: TGTGCCATCAGTGAGTCGAAGGGGGAGAGTAATCAGCCCCAGCATTTT.

At least ten counts were recorded for this clone. The gene calls are TRBV28 and TRBJ2-1; perhaps TRBD1 as D (6 bases). CDR3 size: 15 residues. Germline V gene data show CDR1 as MDHEN and CDR2 as SYDVKM. Trimming removed 6 bases at V and 5 bases at J, with 17 bases between. This CDR3 reads CASRAPGQPDNEQFF. CDR3 DNA sequence: TGTGCCAGCAGGGCCCCCGGACAGCCAGACAATGAGCAGTTCTTC.

The CDR3 DNA is TGTGCCAGCAGCTTAGTAGGGACTAGTAGTAATGAGCAGTTCTTC. It encodes CASSLVGTSSNEQFF. The gene calls are TRBV7-2 and TRBJ2-1; 8 nucleotides align to TRBD2. Germline CDR1 reads SGHTA; CDR2 reads FQGNSA. This CDR3 contains 15 residues. V lost 1 base to trimming and J lost 7 bases; unmatched junction nucleotides: 6.

The chain uses TRBV6-5 and TRBJ2-1; 8 bases match TRBD2. CDR1 is MNHEY, CDR2 SVGAGI, per germline. V lost 4 bases and J lost 5; bases outside the gene matches: 7. This CDR3 region has 15 residues. CDR3 loop: CASSSSGGLNNEQFF. CDR3 DNA sequence: TGTGCCAGCAGTTCAAGCGGGGGCCTCAACAATGAGCAGTTCTTC.

This sequence joins TRBV4-1 and TRBJ1-4, with TRBD1 identical over 11 bases. The ends lost 4 bases at V and 6 bases at J; junction bases unmatched: 7. The germline V gene encodes CDR1 MGHRA and CDR2 YSYEKL. The CDR3 has 16 residues. CDR3 in amino acids: CASSLRTGGNDEKLFF. Written as DNA, the CDR3 is TGCGCCAGCAGCCTCCGGACAGGGGGCAATGATGAAAAACTGTTTTTT.

V is TRBV29-1 and J is TRBJ2-5; maybe TRBD2 (5 bases). Germline CDR1 and CDR2: SQVTM and ANQGSEA. The V gene lost 4 bases and the J gene lost 5 bases, with 5 bases spanning the gap. This CDR3 has 10 residues. CDR3 residues: CSVGGETQYF. The CDR3 DNA is TGCAGCGTTGGAGGGGAGACCCAGTACTTC.

This clone came up once. J is TRBJ2-5 and V is TRBV10-3, with D unclear. The V gene's germline CDR1 is ENHRY and CDR2 SYGVKD. Trimming left V 0 bases short and J 4 bases short, with 3 bases between. The CDR3 contains 12 residues. The CDR3 loop reads CAISESLETQYF. The CDR3 DNA reads TGTGCCATCAGTGAGTCCTTAGAGACCCAGTACTTC.

J is TRBJ2-7 and V is TRBV18; D uncertain. Germline CDR1 reads KGHSH; CDR2 reads LQKENI. The CDR3 runs to 15 residues. V lost 0 bases and J lost 2, with 11 bases in between. CDR3 coding DNA: TGTGCCAGCTCACCACCCACAGTACCCACCTACGAGCAGTACTTC. Its translation: CASSPPTVPTYEQYF.

This clone was counted once. The chain links TRBV11-3 to TRBJ2-7, with a tentative D call TRBD1 (5 bases). Trimming took off 7 bases at V and 3 bases at J, with 16 bases between the two ends. CDR3 length: 14 amino acids. Germline values: CDR1 SGHNT, CDR2 YENEEA. The CDR3 DNA sequence: TGTGCCAGCAAGGATTCAGGGTCTGGCTACGAGCAGTACTTC. It is translated as CASKDSGSGYEQYF.

This sequence joins TRBV1 and TRBJ2-3; the DNA was not used to check the table's D call, TRBD2. TRBV1 is a pseudogene. The CDR3 loop spans 16 amino acids. The CDR3 DNA reads as TGCACCAGCAGCCAAGATCTCCGGGGGGCCACAGATACGCAGTATTTT. Translation: CTSSQDLRGATDTQYF.

J is TRBJ2-1 and V is TRBV27; 8 positions match TRBD2. The trim removed 3 bases at V and 2 bases at J, leaving 3 bases unmatched. The CDR3 runs to 15 residues. In germline, CDR1 is MNHEY, CDR2 SMNVEV (reference sequence). This chain's CDR3 is CASSFGGAPYNEQFF. The CDR3, as DNA: TGTGCCAGCAGTTTCGGGGGGGCTCCCTACAATGAGCAGTTCTTC.

This chain uses TRBV4-1 with TRBJ1-6, with D perhaps matching TRBD1 (6 bases). Trimming pared 1 base from V and 2 bases from J, leaving 15 bases between. The CDR3 is 18 amino acids. Germline loops: CDR1 MGHRA, CDR2 YSYEKL. Here the CDR3 reads CASSQGQGRTPYNSPLHF. The CDR3 DNA reads as TGCGCCAGCAGCCAAGGTCAGGGGCGGACTCCCTATAATTCACCCCTCCACTTT.

CDR3 sequence (DNA): TGTGCCAGCAGCCAACAGGGGGGTAACACTGAAGCTTTCTTT. Protein product: CASSQQGGNTEAFF. The gene calls are TRBV3-1 (or the pseudogene TRBV3-2) and TRBJ1-1; TRBD1 matches 7 bases. With V trimmed by 2 bases and J by 2 bases, 2 bases remained unmatched. CDR3 length: 14 amino acids. Germline-derived CDR1 and CDR2 are LGHDT and YNNKEL (reference sequence).

The chain carries TRBV6-2 or TRBV6-3 and TRBJ1-4, with D tentatively TRBD1 (6 bases). The CDR3 loop spans 16 amino acids. V dropped 0 bases and J dropped 7 bases, with 15 bases sitting between them. Germline CDR1 is MNHEY and CDR2 is SVGEGT. The CDR3 sequence is CASSYSGRGSGEKLFF. The CDR3 nucleotides are TGTGCCAGCAGTTACTCGGGGAGGGGGTCAGGTGAAAAACTGTTTTTT.

V usage is TRBV6-2 or TRBV6-3 and J usage is TRBJ1-6; 9 nucleotides line up with TRBD1. The junction had 7 bases not matched to a gene; V was cut back by 5 bases and J by 2 bases. CDR1 is MNHEY and CDR2 is SVGEGT in the germline V gene. This CDR3 has 17 amino acids. The CDR3 here is CASSPYGTGTYNSPLHF. As DNA, the CDR3 is TGTGCCAGCAGTCCCTACGGGACAGGGACCTATAATTCACCCCTCCACTTT.

For the CDR3, the DNA is TGTGCCAGCAGCTTAGTTGGAACAGGGGACTACAATGAGCAGTTCTTC. Protein sequence: CASSLVGTGDYNEQFF. The V and J genes are TRBV7-2 and TRBJ2-1, with 7 positions matching TRBD1. Looked up from germline, CDR1 is SGHTA and CDR2 is FQGNSA. CDR3 size: 16 residues. Trimming cost V 1 base and J 3 bases; bases outside gene matches: 6.

The genes are TRBV3-1 (or the pseudogene TRBV3-2) and TRBJ1-2; 9 bases map to TRBD1. This CDR3 region has 15 residues. With 6 bases clipped from V and 8 bases from J, the junction kept 13 bases outside the gene matches. Germline V gives CDR1 LGHDT, CDR2 YNNKEL (reference sequence). Written as DNA, the CDR3 is TGTGCCAGCAGTTTACGGGACAGGGTAAACTCCGGCTACACCTTC. Its translation is CASSLRDRVNSGYTF.

For the CDR3, the DNA is TGTGCCACCAGTGGCGTAGCGGGAGGGCCCTCCTACAATGAGCAGTTCTTC. Its protein is CATSGVAGGPSYNEQFF. V and J are TRBV24-1 and TRBJ2-1; 11 bases agree with TRBD2. The CDR3 consists of 17 residues. V trimming: 5 bases; J trimming: 0 bases; junction bases outside the gene matches: 5. CDR1 KGHDR and CDR2 SFDVKD come from the germline V gene.

This chain connects TRBV2 to TRBJ1-5, with 9 bases lining up with TRBD1. CDR1 SNHLY and CDR2 FYNNEI come from the germline V gene. The CDR3 extends over 15 amino acids. Trimming removed 6 bases from V and 5 bases from J; junction bases left unmatched: 8. The CDR3 sequence: CASRKRGQGDQPQHF. In nucleotides, the CDR3 is TGTGCCAGCAGGAAACGGGGACAGGGTGATCAGCCCCAGCATTTT.

This chain uses TRBV9 with TRBJ2-7; TRBD2 is a possible D gene (5 bases). Germline CDR1 reads SGDLS; CDR2 reads YYNGEE. The CDR3 contains 16 residues. V was trimmed by 3 bases and J by 1 base, leaving 17 bases between them. The CDR3 bases are TGTGCCAGCAGCGGAGATCCTAGCAAGCCGTCCTACGAGCAGTACTTC. Its translation is CASSGDPSKPSYEQYF. Full variable domain (remainder filled in from reference TRBV9 and TRBJ2-7): DSGVTQTPKHLITATGQRVTLRCSPRSGDLSVYWYQQSLDQGLQFLIQYYNGEERAKGNILERFSAQQFPDLHSELNLSSLELGDSALYFCASSGDPSKPSYEQYFGPGTRLTVT.

This clone has only a few counts. The V gene is TRBV10-1, the J gene TRBJ2-3, with D possibly being TRBD2 (6 bases). Germline assignment: CDR1 WNHNN and CDR2 SYGVQD (reference sequence). The CDR3 contains 17 residues. V was cut by 2 bases and J by 0 bases, with 15 bases left in between. The CDR3 DNA is TGCGCCAGCAGTGAGGGAAGATCGAGCGGGAGCACAGATACGCAGTATTTT. Protein sequence: CASSEGRSSGSTDTQYF.